This passage covers 27 T cell receptor beta chains from one sample sequenced in a study of vaccination and CD4 T cells after COVID-19 (dated by TCRdb to the early 2020s). The library relied on PCR. The listed sequencing device is Illumina iSeq 100. TCR sequencing of DNA from cultured CD4+ T cells used the Oncomine TCR Beta short-read assay at the Johns Hopkins FTIC core. TCRdb cleaned the public reads at Q25 with fastp, built clones with MiXCR and kept in-frame beta chains. Every entry covers one CDR3 protein and lists the most common genes and DNA from its rows. This sample gives 15,000 or so distinct CDR3 sequences in total; less than 50% of them show up just once. The top ten hold around an eighth of the sample. What this sample's treatment or condition label stands for: approximately 11-day PBMC culture with coronavirus spike peptide pools or control peptides (ViraFEST assay). Antigen specificity for these receptors is unknown.

Sequencing used CD4+ T cells from blood, cultured in vitro. The receptors come from a human donor who had recovered from COVID-19.

The DNA of the CDR3 is TGCAGTGCGTCGGGACAGGTTCAAGAGACCCAGTACTTC. Translating gives CSASGQVQETQYF. The chain has TRBV20-1 and TRBJ2-5, with TRBD1 matching over 8 bases. Germline loops: CDR1 DFQATT, CDR2 SNEGSKA (reference sequence). Unmatched junction bases numbered 5, after V lost 6 bases and J lost 2 bases. This CDR3 has 13 residues.

The chain is built from TRBV6-1 and TRBJ1-3; D perhaps matches TRBD1 (6 bases). Per the germline V gene, CDR1 is MNHNS and CDR2 is SASEGT. Trimming pared 7 bases from V and 2 bases from J, leaving 12 bases between. CDR3 length: 14 residues. DNA of the CDR3: TGTGCCAGCAAAGTACAGGGCCCTGGAAACACCATATATTTT. Residues: CASKVQGPGNTIYF.

This clonotype was seen more than once but under ten times. The chain employs TRBV7-3 and TRBJ2-1, with 10 bases identical to TRBD2. The J segment lost 3 bases and the V segment lost 4 bases, leaving 3 bases of the junction unmatched. CDR3 length: 15 amino acids. Germline assignment: CDR1 SGHTA and CDR2 FQGTGA. This CDR3 reads CASSSLAGGYNEQFF. CDR3 bases: TGTGCCAGCAGCTCCTTAGCGGGGGGCTACAATGAGCAGTTCTTC.

The chain joins TRBV12-3 or TRBV12-4 to TRBJ1-5; D gene uncertain. Trimming cost V 5 bases and J 8 bases, with 16 bases left between them. The CDR3 runs to 14 residues. In DNA, the CDR3 is TGTGCCAGCAGTCGCGGTTTGTTAGAGAAGCCCCAGCATTTT. As protein: CASSRGLLEKPQHF.

There are a few counts of this clonotype. The chain recombines TRBV20-1 with TRBJ2-3; 9 bases fit TRBD2. The CDR3 has 14 residues. Germline CDR1 is DFQATT and CDR2 is SNEGSKA (reference sequence). The CDR3 loop reads CRAFSGGPTDTQYF. CDR3 in DNA: TGCAGGGCATTTAGCGGGGGACCCACAGATACGCAGTATTTT.

The CDR3 spells CASSYDNEQFF. Written as DNA, the CDR3 is TGTGCCAGCAGTTATGACAATGAGCAGTTCTTC. The V and J genes are TRBV6-2 or TRBV6-3 and TRBJ2-1; D is ambiguous. The V gene's germline CDR1 is MNHEY and CDR2 SVGEGT. The length of the CDR3 is 11 residues. The ends were cut back, 3 bases at V and 5 bases at J, with 2 bases in the middle.

The chain employs TRBV7-2 and TRBJ1-5; D ambiguous. Trimming took off 0 bases at V and 7 bases at J, with 10 bases between the two ends. This CDR3 has 14 amino acids. Germline V gene sequence: CDR1 SGHTA, CDR2 FQGNSA. The CDR3 region is CASSLARRGQPQHF. The CDR3 DNA reads as TGTGCCAGCAGCTTAGCGCGTCGAGGACAGCCCCAGCATTTT.

J is TRBJ2-3 and V is TRBV2; TRBD2 matches 9 bases. J was trimmed by 2 bases and V by 6 bases; bases with no gene match: 9. Germline CDR1 SNHLY, CDR2 FYNNEI. The CDR3 spans 16 residues. Here the CDR3 DNA reads TGTGCCAGCAGCCCCAGAGCGGGGGGCCACACAGATACGCAGTATTTT. Translated: CASSPRAGGHTDTQYF.

The V call is TRBV24-1, the J call TRBJ1-1; the match to TRBD1 covers 7 bases. The CDR3 length is 14 residues. CDR1 is KGHDR, CDR2 SFDVKD, per germline. Trimming at V came to 4 bases and at J to 6 bases, leaving 7 bases not matched to a gene. The CDR3, as DNA: TGTGCCACCAGTGAAGACAGGGATGGGGCTGAAGCTTTCTTT. It encodes CATSEDRDGAEAFF.

This clonotype was seen a handful of times. The chain uses TRBV19 and TRBJ1-1, with 8 bases matching TRBD1. The CDR3 contains 14 residues. Germline V gene data show CDR1 as LNHDA and CDR2 as SQIVND (reference sequence). Unmatched junction bases numbered 6, after V lost 0 bases and J lost 9 bases. In DNA, the CDR3 is TGTGCCAGTAGTATAGATCCTAGACAGGGGAAAGCTTTCTTT. This gives the protein CASSIDPRQGKAFF.

The CDR3 is CASRLAGGPEQFF. The CDR3 DNA reads as TGTGCCAGTAGACTAGCGGGAGGGCCTGAGCAGTTCTTC. The genes are TRBV19 and TRBJ2-1; 13 positions agree with TRBD2. The CDR3 length is 13 residues. Germline V gene data show CDR1 as LNHDA and CDR2 as SQIVND (reference sequence). V was clipped by 6 bases and J by 9 bases; unmatched bases: 2.

V gene TRBV30 combines with J gene TRBJ1-5; a possible D gene is TRBD1 (6 bases). V was cut by 6 bases and J by 11 bases, with 17 bases left in between. Germline V lookup: CDR1 GTSNPN, CDR2 SVGIG (reference sequence). This CDR3 is 12 amino acids long. The CDR3 region has the DNA TGTGCCTGCAGGGGCCGGGAGCAGACCCAGCATTTT. Residues: CACRGREQTQHF.

The chain uses TRBV19 and TRBJ2-3; D is perhaps TRBD1 (5 bases). V lost 3 bases and J 3 bases, leaving 10 bases between the germline ends. The CDR3 sequence is 14 residues long. Germline CDR1 is LNHDA and CDR2 is SQIVND (reference sequence). CDR3 protein: CASSMGQGTDTQYF. In DNA form, the CDR3 reads TGTGCCAGTAGTATGGGGCAGGGAACAGATACGCAGTATTTT.

The chain links TRBV7-2 to TRBJ2-1, with a tentative D call TRBD2 (6 bases). The V end was cut by 5 bases, the J end by 8 bases, with 16 bases between. This CDR3 has 14 residues. Germline V lookup: CDR1 SGHTA, CDR2 FQGNSA. CDR3 sequence (DNA): TGTGCCAGCAGCCCGGGGGTATGGCTGGATGAGCAGTTCTTC. This translates into CASSPGVWLDEQFF.

The table lists this clonotype with a count of one. This chain joins TRBV20-1 and TRBJ2-3; a weak D match, TRBD2 (5 bases). Deletions cut 0 bases from V and 14 bases from J, with 15 bases between. The CDR3 extends over 12 amino acids. Germline values: CDR1 DFQATT, CDR2 SNEGSKA (reference sequence). CDR3 in DNA: TGCAGTGCTAGAGATCGGGGTCTAACCCGGTATTTT. Encoded protein: CSARDRGLTRYF.

The chain has TRBV7-9 and TRBJ2-7, with 7 bases lining up with TRBD2. V lost 5 bases to trimming and J lost 3 bases; unmatched junction nucleotides: 7. Germline CDR1 SEHNR, CDR2 FQNEAQ (reference sequence). This CDR3 is built from 14 residues. The CDR3 spells CASSPGLVLYEQYF. CDR3 DNA: TGTGCCAGCAGCCCAGGACTAGTTCTCTACGAGCAGTACTTC.

This clonotype was picked up a small number of times. V gene TRBV20-1 combines with J gene TRBJ2-3, with a tentative D call TRBD2 (7 bases). Germline lookup yields CDR1 DFQATT and CDR2 SNEGSKA (reference sequence). There are 16 residues in the CDR3. Trimming shortened V by 6 bases and J by 2 bases, and 21 bases separated the two germline ends. In DNA form, the CDR3 reads TGCAGTGCCCCCAAGGGGGGGGGGCAAGACACAGATACGCAGTATTTT. Residues: CSAPKGGGQDTDTQYF.

The table lists this clonotype with a few counts. The gene calls are TRBV20-1 and TRBJ2-3, with TRBD2 matching 8 bases. The CDR3 length is 14 residues. CDR1 and CDR2 from the germline V gene are DFQATT and SNEGSKA (reference sequence). The V segment lost 3 bases and the J segment 4 bases; nucleotides outside the gene matches: 6. CDR3 nucleotide sequence: TGCAGTGCTAGCCGGCTAGCGGGCGCAGATACGCAGTATTTT. Its translation: CSASRLAGADTQYF.

The chain joins TRBV28 to TRBJ1-1; D perhaps matches TRBD1 (6 bases). V was cut by 1 base and J by 3 bases, with 9 bases left in between. The CDR3 runs 14 residues. Germline CDR1 reads MDHEN; CDR2 reads SYDVKM. The CDR3 loop reads CASSLLGGYTEAFF. The CDR3 DNA reads as TGTGCCAGCAGTTTATTAGGGGGGTACACTGAAGCTTTCTTT.

This clonotype was picked up a small number of times. The V and J genes are TRBV20-1 and TRBJ2-2; perhaps TRBD1 as D (5 bases). Germline CDR1 and CDR2: DFQATT and SNEGSKA (reference sequence). There are 16 residues in the CDR3. Trimming removed 0 bases from V and 7 bases from J, with 18 bases in between. The CDR3 sequence: CSARDSGQGHVGELFF. The CDR3 nucleotides are TGCAGTGCTAGAGATAGTGGGCAGGGCCACGTCGGGGAGCTGTTTTTT.

The chain combines TRBV5-1 with TRBJ2-7; D not certain. Germline V gene data show CDR1 as SGHRS and CDR2 as YFSETQ. Trimming took 0 bases from V and 0 from J, leaving 10 bases between them. This CDR3 has 15 residues. The CDR3 region has the DNA TGCGCCAGCAGCTTGGACGGTGAGCGCTCCTACGAGCAGTACTTC. Amino acid sequence: CASSLDGERSYEQYF.

The rearrangement joins TRBV20-1 to TRBJ2-7; no clear D. The CDR3 sequence is 12 residues long. V dropped 4 bases and J dropped 2 bases, with 9 bases sitting between them. CDR1 is DFQATT, CDR2 SNEGSKA, per germline (reference sequence). The CDR3 loop reads CSATGAPYEQYF. As DNA, the CDR3 is TGCAGTGCTACCGGAGCCCCCTACGAGCAGTACTTC.

V is TRBV2 and J is TRBJ2-7, with 10 positions matching TRBD2. The germline gives CDR1 SNHLY, CDR2 FYNNEI. V dropped 6 bases and J dropped 1; count of bases not matched to a gene: 6. This CDR3 comprises 15 residues. CDR3 DNA: TGTGCCAGCAGAATTGTACTAGCGGGGTCCTACGAGCAGTACTTC. Encoded protein: CASRIVLAGSYEQYF. Looking up the rest from reference TRBV2 and TRBJ2-7 gives the full variable domain: EPEVTQTPSHQVTQMGQEVILRCVPISNHLYFYWYRQILGQKVEFLVSFYNNEISEKSEIFDDQFSVERPDGSNFTLKIRSTKLEDSAMYFCASRIVLAGSYEQYFGPGTRLTVT.

This sequence joins TRBV19 and TRBJ1-5; maybe TRBD1 (6 bases). This CDR3 is 18 amino acids long. V lost 7 bases to trimming and J lost 1 base, with 23 bases between them. Germline V lookup: CDR1 LNHDA, CDR2 SQIVND (reference sequence). The CDR3 bases are TGTGCCAGTACCAGGGGCAGGGGATGGAGCATGAGCAATCAGCCCCAGCATTTT. Translating it yields CASTRGRGWSMSNQPQHF. The variable domain in full, with the rest retrieved from reference TRBV19 and TRBJ1-5, is DGGITQSPKYLFRKEGQNVTLSCEQNLNHDAMYWYRQDPGQGLRLIYYSQIVNDFQKGDIAEGYSVSREKKESFPLTVTSAQKNPTAFYLCASTRGRGWSMSNQPQHFGDGTRLSIL.

The chain joins TRBV6-1 to TRBJ1-5, with a weak D call TRBD1 (6 bases). This CDR3 has 13 amino acids. The germline CDR1 and CDR2 sequences are MNHNS and SASEGT. V was clipped by 6 bases and J by 7 bases, with 13 bases between them. CDR3 sequence (DNA): TGTGCCAGCAGCCGTACAGGGTTCCAGCCCCAGCATTTT. The encoded protein is CASSRTGFQPQHF.

There are a few counts of this clonotype. The V call is TRBV20-1, the J call TRBJ1-2; weak D call: TRBD1 (6 bases). The V gene's germline CDR1 is DFQATT and CDR2 SNEGSKA (reference sequence). V was shortened by 0 bases and J by 3 bases, with 14 bases between the two germline ends. CDR3 length: 15 residues. In nucleotides, the CDR3 is TGCAGTGCTAGAGATCCGGAGGGGGGCTACTATGGCTACACCTTC. Protein product: CSARDPEGGYYGYTF.

The CDR3 reads CASSADLNTEAFF. CDR3 bases: TGTGCCAGCAGTGCAGATTTGAACACTGAAGCTTTCTTT. The gene calls are TRBV27 and TRBJ1-1; no clear D. CDR3 length equals 13 residues. The germline V and J ends were trimmed by 5 bases and 0 bases, with 7 bases remaining between them. Per germline, CDR1 MNHEY and CDR2 SMNVEV (reference sequence).